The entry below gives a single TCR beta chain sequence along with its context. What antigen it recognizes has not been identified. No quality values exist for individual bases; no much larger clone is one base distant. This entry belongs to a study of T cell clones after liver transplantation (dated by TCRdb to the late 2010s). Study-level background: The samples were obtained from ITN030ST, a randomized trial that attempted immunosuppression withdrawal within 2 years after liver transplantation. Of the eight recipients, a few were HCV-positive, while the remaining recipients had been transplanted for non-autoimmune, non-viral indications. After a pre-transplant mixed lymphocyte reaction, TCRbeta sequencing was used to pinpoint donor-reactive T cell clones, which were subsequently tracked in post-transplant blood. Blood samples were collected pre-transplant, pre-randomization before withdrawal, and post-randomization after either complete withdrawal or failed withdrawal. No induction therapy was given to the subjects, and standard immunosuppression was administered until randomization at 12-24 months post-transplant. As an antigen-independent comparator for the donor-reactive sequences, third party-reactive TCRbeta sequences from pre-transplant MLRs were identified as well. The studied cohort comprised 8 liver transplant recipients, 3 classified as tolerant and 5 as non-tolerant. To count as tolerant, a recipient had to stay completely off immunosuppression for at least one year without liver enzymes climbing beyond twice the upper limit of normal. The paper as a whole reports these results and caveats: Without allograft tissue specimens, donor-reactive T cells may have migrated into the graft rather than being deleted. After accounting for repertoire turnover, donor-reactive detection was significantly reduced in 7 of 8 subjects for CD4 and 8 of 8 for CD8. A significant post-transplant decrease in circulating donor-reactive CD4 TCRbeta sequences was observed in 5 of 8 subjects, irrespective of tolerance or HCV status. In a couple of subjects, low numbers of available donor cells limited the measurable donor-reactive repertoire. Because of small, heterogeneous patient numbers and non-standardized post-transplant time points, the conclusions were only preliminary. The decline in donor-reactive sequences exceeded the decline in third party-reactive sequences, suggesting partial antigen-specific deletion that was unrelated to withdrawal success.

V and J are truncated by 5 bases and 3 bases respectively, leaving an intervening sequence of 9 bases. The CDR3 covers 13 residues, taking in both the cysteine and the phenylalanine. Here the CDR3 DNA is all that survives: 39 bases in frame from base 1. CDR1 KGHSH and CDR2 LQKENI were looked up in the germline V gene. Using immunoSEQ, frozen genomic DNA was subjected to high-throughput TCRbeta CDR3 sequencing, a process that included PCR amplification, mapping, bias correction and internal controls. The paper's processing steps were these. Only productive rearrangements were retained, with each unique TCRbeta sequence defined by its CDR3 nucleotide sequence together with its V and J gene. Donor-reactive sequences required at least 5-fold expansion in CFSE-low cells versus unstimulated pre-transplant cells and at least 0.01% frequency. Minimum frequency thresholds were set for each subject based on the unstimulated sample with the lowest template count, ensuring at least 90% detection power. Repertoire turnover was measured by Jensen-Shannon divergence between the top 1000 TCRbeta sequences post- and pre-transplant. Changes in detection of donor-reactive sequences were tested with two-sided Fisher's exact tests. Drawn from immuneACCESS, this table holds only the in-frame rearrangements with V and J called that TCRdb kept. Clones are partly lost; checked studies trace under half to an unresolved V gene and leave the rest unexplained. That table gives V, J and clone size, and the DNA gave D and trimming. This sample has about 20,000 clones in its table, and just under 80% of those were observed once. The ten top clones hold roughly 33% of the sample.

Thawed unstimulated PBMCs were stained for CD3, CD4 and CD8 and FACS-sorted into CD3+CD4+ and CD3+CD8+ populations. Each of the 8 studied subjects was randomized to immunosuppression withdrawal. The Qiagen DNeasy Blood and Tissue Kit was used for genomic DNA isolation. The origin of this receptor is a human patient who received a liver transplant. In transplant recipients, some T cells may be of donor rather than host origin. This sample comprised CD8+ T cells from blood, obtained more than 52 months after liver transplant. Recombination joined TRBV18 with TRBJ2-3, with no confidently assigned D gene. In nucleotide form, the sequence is TGTGCCAGCTCATCCCCAGGAACAGATACGCAGTATTTT. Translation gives CASSSPGTDTQYF. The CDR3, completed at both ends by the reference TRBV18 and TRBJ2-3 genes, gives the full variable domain NAGVMQNPRHLVRRRGQEARLRCSPMKGHSHVYWYRQLPEEGLKFMVYLQKENIIDESGMPKERFSAEFPKEGPSILRIQQVVRGDSAAYFCASSSPGTDTQYFGPGTRLTVL.